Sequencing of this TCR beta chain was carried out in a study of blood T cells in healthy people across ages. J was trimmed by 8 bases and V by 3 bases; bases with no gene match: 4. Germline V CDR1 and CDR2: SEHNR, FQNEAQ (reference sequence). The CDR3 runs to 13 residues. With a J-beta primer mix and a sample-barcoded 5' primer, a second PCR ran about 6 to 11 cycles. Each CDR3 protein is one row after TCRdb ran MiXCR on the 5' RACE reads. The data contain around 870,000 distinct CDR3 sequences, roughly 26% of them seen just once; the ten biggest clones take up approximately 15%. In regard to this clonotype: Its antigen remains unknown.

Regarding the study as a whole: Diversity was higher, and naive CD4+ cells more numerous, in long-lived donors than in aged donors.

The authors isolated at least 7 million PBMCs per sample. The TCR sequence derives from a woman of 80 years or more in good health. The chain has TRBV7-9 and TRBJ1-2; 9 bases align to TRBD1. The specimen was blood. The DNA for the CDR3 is TGTGCCAGCAGCTTCAGGACAGGGGAAGGCTACACCTTC. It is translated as CASSFRTGEGYTF.